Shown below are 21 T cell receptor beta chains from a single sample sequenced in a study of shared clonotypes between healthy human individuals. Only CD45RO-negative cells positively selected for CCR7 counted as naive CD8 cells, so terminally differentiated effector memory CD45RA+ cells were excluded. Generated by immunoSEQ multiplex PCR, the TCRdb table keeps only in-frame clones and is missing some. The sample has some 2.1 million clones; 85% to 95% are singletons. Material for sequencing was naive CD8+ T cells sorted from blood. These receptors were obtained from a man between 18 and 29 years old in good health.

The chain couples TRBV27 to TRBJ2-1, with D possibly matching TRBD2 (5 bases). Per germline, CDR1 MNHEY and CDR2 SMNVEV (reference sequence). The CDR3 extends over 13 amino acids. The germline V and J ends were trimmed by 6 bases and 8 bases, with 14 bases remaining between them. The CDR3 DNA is TGTGCCAGCAGCACTAGTCCCGTCCATGAGCAGTTCTTC. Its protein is CASSTSPVHEQFF.

DNA of the CDR3: TGTGCCAGCAGCGCCGGGACAGGGACTGTCTATGGCTACACCTTC. This encodes CASSAGTGTVYGYTF. The chain has TRBV7-9 and TRBJ1-2; TRBD1 aligns across 9 bases. There are 15 residues in the CDR3. Germline trimming cut 5 bases from V and 4 bases from J; bases unmatched to any gene: 8. Germline CDR1 SEHNR, CDR2 FQNEAQ (reference sequence). Variable domain in full (rest from reference TRBV7-9 and TRBJ1-2): DTGVSQNPRHKITKRGQNVTFRCDPISEHNRLYWYRQTLGQGPEFLTYFQNEAQLEKSRLLSDRFSAERPKGSFSTLEIQRTEQGDSAMYLCASSAGTGTVYGYTFGSGTRLTVV.

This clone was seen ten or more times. The CDR3 is CRRCTNTGELFF. CDR3 nucleotide sequence: TGCAGGAGGTGCACCAACACCGGGGAGCTGTTTTTT. The chain recombines TRBV29-1 with TRBJ2-2; unclear D gene. This CDR3 has 12 residues. Germline CDR1 is SQVTM and CDR2 is ANQGSEA.

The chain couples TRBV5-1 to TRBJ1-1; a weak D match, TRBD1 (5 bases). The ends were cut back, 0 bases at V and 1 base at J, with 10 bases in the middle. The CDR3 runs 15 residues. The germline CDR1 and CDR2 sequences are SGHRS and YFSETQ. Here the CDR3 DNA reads TGCGCCAGCAGCTTGGTGGCCGGACAGAACACTGAAGCTTTCTTT. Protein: CASSLVAGQNTEAFF.

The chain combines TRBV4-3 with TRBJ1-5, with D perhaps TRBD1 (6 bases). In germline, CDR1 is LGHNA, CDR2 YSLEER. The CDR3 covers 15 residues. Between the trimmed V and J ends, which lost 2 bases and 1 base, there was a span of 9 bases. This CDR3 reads CASSQTQGSNQPQHF. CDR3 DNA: TGCGCCAGCAGCCAAACACAGGGAAGCAATCAGCCCCAGCATTTT.

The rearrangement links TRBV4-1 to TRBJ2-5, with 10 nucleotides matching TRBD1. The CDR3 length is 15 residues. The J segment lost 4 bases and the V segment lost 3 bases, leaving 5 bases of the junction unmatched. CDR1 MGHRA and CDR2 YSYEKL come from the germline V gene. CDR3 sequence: CASSHRQGARETQYF. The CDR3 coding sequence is TGCGCCAGCAGCCACCGACAGGGGGCGAGAGAGACCCAGTACTTC.

The CDR3 sequence: CASGDGTGDYGYTF. CDR3 DNA sequence: TGTGCCAGTGGAGACGGGACAGGGGACTATGGCTACACCTTC. The chain is built from TRBV19 and TRBJ1-2, with 10 bases that match TRBD1. CDR3 size: 14 residues. V gave up 8 bases and J gave up 3 bases; unmatched junction bases: 6. CDR1 and CDR2 from the germline V gene are LNHDA and SQIVND (reference sequence).

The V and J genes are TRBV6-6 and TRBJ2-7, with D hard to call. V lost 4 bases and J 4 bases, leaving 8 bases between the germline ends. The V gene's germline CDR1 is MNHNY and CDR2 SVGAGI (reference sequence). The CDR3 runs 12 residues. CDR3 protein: CASSSPNYEQYF. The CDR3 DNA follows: TGTGCCAGCAGTTCCCCAAATTACGAGCAGTACTTC.

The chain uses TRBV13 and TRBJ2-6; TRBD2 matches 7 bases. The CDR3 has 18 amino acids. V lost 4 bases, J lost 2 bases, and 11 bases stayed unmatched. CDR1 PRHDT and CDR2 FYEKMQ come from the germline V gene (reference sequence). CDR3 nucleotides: TGTGCCAGCAGCTACCTAGTCGCGGGAGCTGCTGGGGCCAACGTCCTGACTTTC. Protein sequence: CASSYLVAGAAGANVLTF.

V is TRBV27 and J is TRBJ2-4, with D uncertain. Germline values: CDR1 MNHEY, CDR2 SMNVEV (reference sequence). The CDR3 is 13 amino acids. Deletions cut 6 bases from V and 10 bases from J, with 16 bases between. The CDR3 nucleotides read TGTGCCAGCAGCTCTTTCGACGGGTGGATTCAGTACTTC. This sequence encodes CASSSFDGWIQYF.

The CDR3 bases are TGTGCCAGCAGTTTACGGGGAGTTAGCGGAAACACCATATATTTT. It codes for CASSLRGVSGNTIYF. The rearrangement links TRBV28 to TRBJ1-3; D is undetermined. The CDR3 extends over 15 amino acids. Germline V gene sequence: CDR1 MDHEN, CDR2 SYDVKM. The V end was cut by 2 bases, the J end by 4 bases, with 12 bases between.

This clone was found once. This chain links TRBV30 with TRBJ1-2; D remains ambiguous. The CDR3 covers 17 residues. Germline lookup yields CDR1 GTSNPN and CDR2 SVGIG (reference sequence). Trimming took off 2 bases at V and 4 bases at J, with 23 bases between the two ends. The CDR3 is CAWSSTGEKYSVYGYTF. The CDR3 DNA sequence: TGTGCCTGGAGTTCTACCGGGGAGAAATACTCCGTCTATGGCTACACCTTC.

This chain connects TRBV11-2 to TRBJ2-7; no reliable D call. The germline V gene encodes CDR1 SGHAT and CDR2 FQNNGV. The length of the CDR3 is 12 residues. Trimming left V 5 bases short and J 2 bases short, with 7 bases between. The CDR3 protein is CASSTWTYEQYF. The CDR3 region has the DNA TGTGCCAGCAGCACGTGGACCTACGAGCAGTACTTC.

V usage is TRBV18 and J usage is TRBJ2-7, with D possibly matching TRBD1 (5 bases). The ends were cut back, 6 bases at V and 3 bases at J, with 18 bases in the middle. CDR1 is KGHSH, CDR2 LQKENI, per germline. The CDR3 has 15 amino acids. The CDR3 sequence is CASSSSNLGHYEQYF. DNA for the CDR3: TGTGCCAGCTCTTCGAGTAATTTGGGGCACTACGAGCAGTACTTC.

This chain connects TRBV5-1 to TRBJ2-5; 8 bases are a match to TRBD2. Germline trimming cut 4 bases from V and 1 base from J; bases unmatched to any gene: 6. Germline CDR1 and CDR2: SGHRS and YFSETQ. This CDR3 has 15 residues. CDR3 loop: CASSHLAGRQETQYF. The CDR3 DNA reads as TGCGCCAGCAGCCACTTAGCGGGACGCCAAGAGACCCAGTACTTC.

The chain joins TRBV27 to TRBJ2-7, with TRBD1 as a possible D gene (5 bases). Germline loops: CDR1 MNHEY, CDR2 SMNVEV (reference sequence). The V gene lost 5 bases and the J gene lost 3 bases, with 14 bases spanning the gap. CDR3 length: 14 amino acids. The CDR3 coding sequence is TGTGCCAGCAGTCATAGGGGTCCTTACTACGAGCAGTACTTC. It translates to CASSHRGPYYEQYF.

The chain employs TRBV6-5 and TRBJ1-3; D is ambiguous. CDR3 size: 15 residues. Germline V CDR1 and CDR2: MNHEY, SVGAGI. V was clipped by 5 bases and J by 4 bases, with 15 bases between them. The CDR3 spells CASSTSPDPGNTIYF. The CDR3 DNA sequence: TGTGCCAGCAGTACTTCACCGGACCCCGGAAACACCATATATTTT.

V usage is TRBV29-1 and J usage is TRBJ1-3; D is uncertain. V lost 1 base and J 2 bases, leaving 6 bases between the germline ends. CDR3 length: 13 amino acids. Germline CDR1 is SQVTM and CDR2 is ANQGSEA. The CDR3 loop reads CSVEADAGNTIYF. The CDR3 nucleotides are TGCAGCGTTGAAGCTGATGCTGGAAACACCATATATTTT.

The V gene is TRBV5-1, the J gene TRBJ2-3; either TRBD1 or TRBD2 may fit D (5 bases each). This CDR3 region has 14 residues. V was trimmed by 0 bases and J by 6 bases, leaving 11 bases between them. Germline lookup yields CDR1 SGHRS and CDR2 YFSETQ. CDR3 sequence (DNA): TGCGCCAGCAGCTTGGTCGAGGGGTCGGATACGCAGTATTTT. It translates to CASSLVEGSDTQYF.

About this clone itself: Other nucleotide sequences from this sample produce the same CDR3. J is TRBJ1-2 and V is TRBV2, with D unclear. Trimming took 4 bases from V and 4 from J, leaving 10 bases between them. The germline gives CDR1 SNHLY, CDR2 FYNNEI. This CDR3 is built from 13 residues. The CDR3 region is CASSGGEFYGYTF. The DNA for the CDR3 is TGTGCCAGCAGTGGTGGGGAATTCTATGGCTACACCTTC.

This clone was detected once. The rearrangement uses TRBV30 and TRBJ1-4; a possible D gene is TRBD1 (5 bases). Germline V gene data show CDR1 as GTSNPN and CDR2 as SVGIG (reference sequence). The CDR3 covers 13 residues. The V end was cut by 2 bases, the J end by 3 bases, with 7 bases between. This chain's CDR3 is CAWSMGANEKLFF. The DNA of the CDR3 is TGTGCCTGGAGTATGGGGGCTAATGAAAAACTGTTTTTT.